This entry concerns a single TCR beta chain. This receptor's antigen is unknown. Base qualities are missing; no much larger clone stands one base away. The immunoSEQ Assay, a bias-controlled multiplex PCR, was used to amplify TCRbeta CDR3 regions from genomic DNA. In the authors' own workflow: Nucleated cell counts per sample were estimated from amplification of reference gene primers within the assay. To quantify the absolute abundance of each unique TCRbeta CDR3 rearrangement, sequence reads were collapsed and filtered. Productive Simpson clonality was computed per sample as the square root of Simpson's diversity index over productive rearrangements. In TCRdb, the immuneACCESS table is reduced to in-frame sequences with V and J assigned. These tables do not hold every clone; where another copy was compared, an unresolved V gene accounts for under half, and the others remain unexplained. D and trimming come from the DNA, and the V and J calls and clone size come from that table. A total of under 60,000 clones appear in this sample, 70% to 85% of them only once. The top ten clones comprise just over 8.5% of the sample.

The CDR3, cysteine through phenylalanine, is 13 amino acids long. The read is trimmed to its CDR3 DNA, 39 bases read in frame from base 1. V and J are trimmed by 4 bases and 6 bases, and the gene matches miss 4 bases of the junction. CDR1 is given as SNHLY and CDR2 as FYNNEI, both from the germline V gene. This sample was taken from a study of blood T cell repertoires in COVID-19 (dated by TCRdb to 2018 to 2021). Background on the whole study: The collaborator samples originated in the United States, Italy and Spain and spanned the acute and convalescent phases of COVID-19. A freely available public database, intended as a resource for researchers studying the immune response to SARS-CoV-2, is where the repertoires were released. Samples were obtained from the ongoing ImmuneRACE study (first 160 participants) and from over 1,000 subjects provided by 6 global collaborators. The sample metadata nearly always contained a de-identified subject ID, COVID-19 status, age in years and sex. The prospective study material was composed of cDNA or gDNA derived from T cells, B-cell-depleted T cells, or PBMCs. The dataset comprised deeply sampled blood TCRbeta repertoires from subjects exposed to, actively infected with, or recovered from COVID-19. Where HLA class I and class II types were available, the types were taken from metadata supplied by the sample provider, not from assay-based typing. What the work shows at the level of the full study, not this receptor alone: How much clinical and demographic metadata was included differed by source and by participant, and the metadata was provided uncurated.

The collaborating institutions used their own protocols to collect whole blood in K2EDTA tubes. For TCRbeta analysis, collaborators shipped samples in one of three forms: frozen whole blood, isolated PBMCs, or DNA extracted from either of those sample types. The TCR comes from a man aged 60 to 75 with acute or convalescent COVID-19. The sequencing sample was made of peripheral blood. Rearrangement joined TRBV2 to TRBJ1-2; 8 junctional bases match TRBD1. This receptor carries the CDR3 CASSGDRRDGYTF. The nucleotide sequence reads as follows: TGTGCCAGCAGTGGGGACAGGCGGGATGGCTACACCTTC.